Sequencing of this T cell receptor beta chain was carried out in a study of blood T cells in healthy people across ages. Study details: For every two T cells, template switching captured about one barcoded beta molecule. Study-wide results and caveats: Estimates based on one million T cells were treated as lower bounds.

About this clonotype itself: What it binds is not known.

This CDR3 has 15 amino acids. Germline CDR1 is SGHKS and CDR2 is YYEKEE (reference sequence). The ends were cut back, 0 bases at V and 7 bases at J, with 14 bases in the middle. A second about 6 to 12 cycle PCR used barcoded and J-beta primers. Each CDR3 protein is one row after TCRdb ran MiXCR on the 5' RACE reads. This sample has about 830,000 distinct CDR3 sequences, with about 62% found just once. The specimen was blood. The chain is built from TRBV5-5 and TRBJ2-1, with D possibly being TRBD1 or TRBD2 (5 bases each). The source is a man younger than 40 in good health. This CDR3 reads CASSLAGPQLNEQFF. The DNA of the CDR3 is TGTGCCAGCAGCTTGGCGGGACCGCAACTAAATGAGCAGTTCTTC. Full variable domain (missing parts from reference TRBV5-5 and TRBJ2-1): DAGVTQSPTHLIKTRGQQVTLRCSPISGHKSVSWYQQVLGQGPQFIFQYYEKEERGRGNFPDRFSARQFPNYSSELNVNALLLGDSALYLCASSLAGPQLNEQFFGPGTRLTVL.